These T cell receptor beta chains were read from a single sample in a study of response to subunit inactivated influenza vaccine. TCRdb fed the RT-PCR reads into MiXCR, producing one record per CDR3 protein. The profile shows approximately 170,000 distinct CDR3 sequences, approximately 12% of them singletons. A further study also used this sample, focusing on T cells expressing NK-cell markers.

Sequences were derived from CD8+ T cells sorted from PBMCs, sampled roughly 13 days after vaccination. The receptor source for this set is a man between 50 and 59 years old who received an inactivated influenza vaccine. CDR3s include the opening cysteine and the closing phenylalanine or tryptophan. The D gene is left open where the match is weak. Rows may omit the clone size; those that give it use once, few, many or a size class.

CASSYLSGTRDNEQFF,TGTGCCAGCAGTTACCTTAGCGGGACCCGGGACAATGAGCAGTTCTTC,TRBJ2-1,TRBV6-2/TRBV6-3,TRBD2,many
CASSTDGTVYF,TGTGCCAGCAGTACGGACGGAACCGTGTACTTC,TRBJ2-5,TRBV27,-,-
CASSSAAASYNEQFF,TGTGCCAGCAGCTCAGCAGCGGCCTCCTACAATGAGCAGTTCTTC,TRBJ2-1,TRBV7-8,-,-
CASSLDLGALNEQFF,TGTGCCAGCAGCTTAGATCTGGGGGCGCTCAATGAGCAGTTCTTC,TRBJ2-1,TRBV11-3,-,few
CSVGETGKLEGGYTF,TGCAGCGTTGGGGAGACAGGGAAACTAGAGGGTGGCTACACCTTC,TRBJ1-2,TRBV29-1,TRBD1,few
CATLAGSNEQFF,TGTGCCACCCTAGCGGGATCCAATGAGCAGTTCTTC,TRBJ2-1,TRBV6-2/TRBV6-3,TRBD2,-
CASSQESSGLPQETQYF,TGCGCCAGCAGCCAAGAATCCAGCGGATTGCCTCAAGAGACCCAGTACTTC,TRBJ2-5,TRBV4-1,-,-
CASSERNTGELFF,TGCGCCAGCAGCGAACGGAACACCGGGGAGCTGTTTTTT,TRBJ2-2,TRBV5-1,-,many
CASSSGIRNEQFF,TGTGCCAGCAGTTCAGGGATAAGGAATGAGCAGTTCTTC,TRBJ2-1,TRBV6-5,-,-
CSAGLAGGPISYEQYF,TGCAGTGCTGGACTAGCGGGAGGGCCGATCTCCTACGAGCAGTACTTC,TRBJ2-7,TRBV20-1,TRBD2,-
CASSLGATGELFF,TGTGCCAGCAGCTTAGGGGCCACCGGGGAGCTGTTTTTT,TRBJ2-2,TRBV7-9,-,many